This T cell receptor beta chain was profiled in a study of post-analysis software for immune sequencing data. Sequencing libraries made from TCR beta cDNA carried unique molecular identifiers. TCRdb recomputed calls from the PCR reads with MiXCR, one row per CDR3 protein. The sample lists 250,000 to 300,000 distinct CDR3 sequences; 36% were seen once. As for this clonotype: Its antigen is unidentified. This may come from a read error, since a much larger clone is one base off.

CDR3 size: 12 residues. With 7 bases removed from V and 3 bases from J, the gap between germline ends came to 12 bases. Germline CDR1 reads DFQATT; CDR2 reads SNEGSKA (reference sequence). Study conclusions and caveats: In patients, TRBV5-6, TRBV5-1 and TRBV20-1 belonged to about five TRBV segments found more frequently than in controls.

Input material: blood. The V and J genes are TRBV20-1 and TRBJ1-1; D may be TRBD1 (6 bases). This receptor was taken from a girl between 10 and 17 years old with multiple sclerosis. CDR3 sequence reads: CSVRGGHTEAFF. CDR3 bases: TGCAGTGTCAGAGGGGGGCACACTGAAGCTTTCTTT.